These 22 T cell receptor beta chains came from one sample sequenced in a study of blood T cell repertoires in COVID-19. Only in-frame clones appear in the TCRdb table, and some are missing; sequencing was by immunoSEQ multiplex PCR. The repertoire holds around 270,000 clones, over 70% seen once, with around 3.1% in the top ten. The source material was PBMCs or T cells enriched from blood (not recorded which). These receptors were collected from a woman in her thirties or forties who had been exposed to COVID-19.

J is TRBJ2-1 and V is TRBV2, with 7 bases that match TRBD1. Germline CDR1 reads SNHLY; CDR2 reads FYNNEI. The CDR3 has 14 amino acids. Unmatched junction bases numbered 6, after V lost 7 bases and J lost 3 bases. The CDR3 coding sequence is TGTGCCAGCATCCCCGGACAGGTCTACAATGAGCAGTTCTTC. As protein: CASIPGQVYNEQFF.

The chain couples TRBV7-9 to TRBJ2-5; D unclear. Germline CDR1 and CDR2: SEHNR and FQNEAQ (reference sequence). Deletions cut 3 bases from V and 1 base from J, with 6 bases between. The CDR3 covers 13 residues. The CDR3 spells CASSLSSQETQYF. The CDR3 DNA is TGTGCCAGCAGCTTGTCGTCCCAAGAGACCCAGTACTTC.

This clone has only a few counts. The genes are TRBV27 and TRBJ2-6, with D possibly TRBD1 on 5 matching bases. The CDR3 has 17 amino acids. V was trimmed by 6 bases and J by 3 bases, leaving 18 bases between them. Per germline, CDR1 MNHEY and CDR2 SMNVEV (reference sequence). CDR3 bases: TGTGCCAGCAGCCCCAGGGTCCCGTTTGGTGGGGCCAACGTCCTGACTTTC. This translates into CASSPRVPFGGANVLTF.

The genes are TRBV6-1 and TRBJ1-5; D call uncertain. V shed 2 bases and J shed 7 bases, with 15 bases lying between them. The germline V gene has CDR1 MNHNS and CDR2 SASEGT. CDR3 size: 15 residues. The CDR3 DNA sequence: TGTGCCAGCAGTGAACAGAGGGTGCGGCAACAGCCCCAGCATTTT. Its protein product is CASSEQRVRQQPQHF.

The CDR3 bases are TGTGCCAGCTCGCAGGGGGGACCTGCGACCACTGAAGCTTTCTTT. This codes for CASSQGGPATTEAFF. The V gene is TRBV28, the J gene TRBJ1-1; 7 bases are shared with TRBD1. The CDR3 is made up of 15 amino acids. CDR1 is MDHEN, CDR2 SYDVKM, per germline. V shed 8 bases, J shed 4 bases, and the junction held 13 bases outside the gene matches.

For this clone: Additional DNA sequences in this sample encode the identical CDR3. The J gene is TRBJ1-1, the V gene TRBV14, with D possibly being TRBD1 (5 bases). Germline V lookup: CDR1 SGHDN, CDR2 FVKESK. V was shortened by 4 bases and J by 3 bases, with 12 bases between the two germline ends. The CDR3 loop spans 14 amino acids. The CDR3 DNA is TGTGCCAGCAGCCGCGGGGGAGGCCACACTGAAGCTTTCTTT. Amino acids: CASSRGGGHTEAFF. The complete variable domain, with remaining parts taken from reference TRBV14 and TRBJ1-1, reads EAGVTQFPSHSVIEKGQTVTLRCDPISGHDNLYWYRRVMGKEIKFLLHFVKESKQDESGMPNNRFLAERTGGTYSTLKVQPAELEDSGVYFCASSRGGGHTEAFFGQGTRLTVV.

The V gene is TRBV19, the J gene TRBJ1-1; D is possibly TRBD1 (6 bases). V lost 9 bases to trimming and J lost 11 bases, with 19 bases between them. CDR1 and CDR2 (germline): LNHDA, SQIVND (reference sequence). CDR3 length: 12 residues. This chain's CDR3 is CASHRVGTRAFF. DNA of the CDR3: TGTGCCAGCCACAGGGTGGGTACTAGGGCTTTCTTT. The complete variable domain, with remaining parts taken from reference TRBV19 and TRBJ1-1, reads DGGITQSPKYLFRKEGQNVTLSCEQNLNHDAMYWYRQDPGQGLRLIYYSQIVNDFQKGDIAEGYSVSREKKESFPLTVTSAQKNPTAFYLCASHRVGTRAFFGQGTRLTVV.

A few counts support this clone. The chain uses TRBV18 and TRBJ1-6, with 7 bases lining up with TRBD1. V was clipped by 4 bases and J by 10 bases; unmatched bases: 7. Per germline, CDR1 KGHSH and CDR2 LQKENI. The CDR3 contains 14 residues. CDR3 bases: TGTGCCAGCTCACAACAGGGGATAGGATCACCCCTCCACTTT. It is translated as CASSQQGIGSPLHF.

The V and J genes are TRBV20-1 and TRBJ1-1; weak D call: TRBD1 (5 bases). Trimming shortened V by 3 bases and J by 0 bases, and 8 bases separated the two germline ends. Germline CDR1 DFQATT, CDR2 SNEGSKA (reference sequence). The CDR3 totals 13 residues. CDR3 sequence: CSASKGLNTEAFF. The DNA for the CDR3 is TGCAGTGCTAGTAAGGGGCTGAACACTGAAGCTTTCTTT.

The genes are TRBV6-2 or TRBV6-3 and TRBJ2-5, with 11 nucleotides matching TRBD2. The germline V gene encodes CDR1 MNHEY and CDR2 SVGEGT. J gave up 2 bases and V 4 bases, and 9 bases lay outside the gene matches. The CDR3 spans 17 residues. Here the CDR3 reads CASSSLQRTSGQETQYF. Here the CDR3 DNA reads TGTGCCAGCAGTTCCCTCCAACGGACTAGCGGGCAAGAGACCCAGTACTTC.

As concerns this clone: The identical CDR3 is also encoded by other nucleotide sequences in the sample. The chain uses TRBV5-4 and TRBJ1-3, with D uncertain. Germline values: CDR1 SGHNT, CDR2 YYREEE (reference sequence). This CDR3 contains 13 residues. V lost 0 bases, J lost 4 bases, and 5 bases lay in between. The CDR3 reads CASSLDRGNTIYF. CDR3 nucleotide sequence: TGTGCCAGCAGCTTGGACCGGGGAAACACCATATATTTT. Using reference TRBV5-4 and TRBJ1-3 for the parts outside the CDR3, the full variable domain is ETGVTQSPTHLIKTRGQQVTLRCSSQSGHNTVSWYQQALGQGPQFIFQYYREEENGRGNFPPRFSGLQFPNYSSELNVNALELDDSALYLCASSLDRGNTIYFGEGSWLTVV.

This rearrangement joins TRBV6-1 to TRBJ1-3, with a possible D match to TRBD1 (5 bases). This CDR3 has 15 amino acids. V gave up 3 bases and J gave up 1 base, with 10 bases separating them. Germline V gives CDR1 MNHNS, CDR2 SASEGT. The CDR3 coding sequence is TGTGCCAGCAGTGATATCGCAGGGTCTGGAAACACCATATATTTT. It yields the protein CASSDIAGSGNTIYF.

The chain is built from TRBV10-3 and TRBJ1-3; no clear D. This CDR3 region has 14 residues. V was pared by 2 bases and J by 3 bases, with 8 bases between. From germline, CDR1 is ENHRY and CDR2 SYGVKD. In DNA form, the CDR3 reads TGTGCCATCAGTGAGGGCAGTGGTGGAAACACCATATATTTT. This encodes CAISEGSGGNTIYF.

The chain couples TRBV4-1 to TRBJ1-5; tentative D call: TRBD1 (6 bases). The germline CDR1 and CDR2 sequences are MGHRA and YSYEKL. V dropped 0 bases and J dropped 4 bases, with 13 bases sitting between them. CDR3 size: 16 residues. The CDR3 here is CASSQDWPGTNQPQHF. CDR3 DNA: TGCGCCAGCAGCCAAGATTGGCCAGGGACAAATCAGCCCCAGCATTTT.

This rearrangement joins TRBV7-2 to TRBJ2-1; D might be TRBD2 (5 bases). In germline, CDR1 is SGHTA, CDR2 FQGNSA. The CDR3 totals 15 residues. Trimming shortened V by 7 bases and J by 5 bases, and 18 bases separated the two germline ends. This CDR3 reads CASTSFQITHNEQFF. In DNA, the CDR3 is TGTGCCAGCACTAGCTTCCAGATTACCCACAATGAGCAGTTCTTC.

This rearrangement joins TRBV27 to TRBJ2-1, with D tentatively TRBD2 (7 bases). This CDR3 has 16 residues. V lost 0 bases to trimming and J lost 2 bases, with 11 bases between them. In germline, CDR1 is MNHEY, CDR2 SMNVEV (reference sequence). DNA for the CDR3: TGTGCCAGCAGTTTATCTACAGGGAGGGCCTACAATGAGCAGTTCTTC. This gives the protein CASSLSTGRAYNEQFF.

The rearrangement links TRBV7-9 to TRBJ2-5; TRBD1 is a possible D gene (6 bases). Germline V gene data show CDR1 as SEHNR and CDR2 as FQNEAQ (reference sequence). The CDR3 spans 15 residues. Trimming removed 1 base from V and 4 bases from J, with 13 bases in between. CDR3 DNA sequence: TGTGCCAGCAGCTTAGAAGCTGGGGGCGTAGAGACCCAGTACTTC. This sequence encodes CASSLEAGGVETQYF.

The rearrangement joins TRBV7-6 to TRBJ2-7, with D maybe TRBD2 (8 bases). CDR1 is SGHVS and CDR2 is FNYEAQ in the germline V gene. Trimming shortened V by 0 bases and J by 6 bases, and 18 bases separated the two germline ends. The CDR3 runs 16 residues. The CDR3 region is CASSLAGRGPYSEQYF. CDR3 DNA: TGTGCCAGCAGCTTAGCCGGGAGGGGGCCCTATTCCGAGCAGTACTTC.

J is TRBJ2-2 and V is TRBV24-1, with a weak D call TRBD2 (5 bases). The CDR3 has 15 residues. CDR1 and CDR2 (germline): KGHDR, SFDVKD. Trimming took off 6 bases at V and 1 base at J, with 11 bases between the two ends. CDR3 in amino acids: CATSMTTGNTGELFF. The CDR3 DNA sequence: TGTGCCACCAGTATGACTACTGGGAACACCGGGGAGCTGTTTTTT.

A remark on this clone: The junction departs from germline at one end; a sequencing error may be responsible. This rearrangement joins TRBV5-1 to TRBJ1-2; 8 nucleotides line up with TRBD1. Germline V CDR1 and CDR2: SGHRS, YFSETQ. CDR3 size: 14 residues. The CDR3: CASSVDRDPHGYTF. CDR3 coding DNA: TGTGCCAGCAGCGTGGACAGGGATCCACATGGCTACACCTTC. Based on the CDR3 plus reference TRBV5-1 and TRBJ1-2, the full variable domain is KAGVTQTPRYLIKTRGQQVTLSCSPISGHRSVSWYQQTPGQGLQFLFEYFSETQRNKGNFPGRFSGRQFSNSRSEMNVSTLELGDSALYLCASSVDRDPHGYTFGSGTRLTVV.

V and J are TRBV7-2 and TRBJ2-5; 9 bases align to TRBD2. The V segment lost 2 bases and the J segment 3 bases; nucleotides outside the gene matches: 1. CDR1 and CDR2 (germline): SGHTA, FQGNSA. The CDR3 spans 14 residues. The CDR3 loop reads CASSLRLAEETQYF. In nucleotides, the CDR3 is TGTGCCAGCAGCTTAAGACTAGCGGAAGAGACCCAGTACTTC. Using reference TRBV7-2 and TRBJ2-5 for the parts outside the CDR3, the full variable domain is GAGVSQSPSNKVTEKGKDVELRCDPISGHTALYWYRQSLGQGLEFLIYFQGNSAPDKSGLPSDRFSAERTGGSVSTLTIQRTQQEDSAVYLCASSLRLAEETQYFGPGTRLLVL.

The chain uses TRBV19 and TRBJ2-1; 7 bases are a match to TRBD2. Germline V gene lookup returns CDR1 LNHDA and CDR2 SQIVND (reference sequence). The trim removed 2 bases at V and 4 bases at J, leaving 11 bases unmatched. CDR3 length: 17 residues. The chain's CDR3 is CASSISGLGTTYNEQFF. The CDR3 DNA follows: TGTGCCAGTAGTATATCCGGACTAGGGACTACTTACAATGAGCAGTTCTTC. The full variable domain, completed using reference TRBV19 and TRBJ2-1, is DGGITQSPKYLFRKEGQNVTLSCEQNLNHDAMYWYRQDPGQGLRLIYYSQIVNDFQKGDIAEGYSVSREKKESFPLTVTSAQKNPTAFYLCASSISGLGTTYNEQFFGPGTRLTVL.